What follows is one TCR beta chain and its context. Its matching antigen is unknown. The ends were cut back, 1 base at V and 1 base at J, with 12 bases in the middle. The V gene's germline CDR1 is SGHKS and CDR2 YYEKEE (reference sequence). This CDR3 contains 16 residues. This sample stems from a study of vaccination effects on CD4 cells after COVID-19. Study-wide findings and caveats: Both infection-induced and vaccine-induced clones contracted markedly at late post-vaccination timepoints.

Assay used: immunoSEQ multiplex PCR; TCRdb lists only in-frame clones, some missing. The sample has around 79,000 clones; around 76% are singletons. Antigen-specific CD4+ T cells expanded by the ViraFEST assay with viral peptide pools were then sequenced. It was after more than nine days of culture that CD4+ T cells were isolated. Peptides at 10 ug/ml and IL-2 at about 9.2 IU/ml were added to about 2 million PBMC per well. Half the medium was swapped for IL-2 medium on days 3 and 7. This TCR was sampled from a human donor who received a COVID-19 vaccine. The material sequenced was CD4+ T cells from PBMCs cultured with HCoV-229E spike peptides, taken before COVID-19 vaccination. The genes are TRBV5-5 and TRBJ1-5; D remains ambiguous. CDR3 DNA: TGTGCCAGCAGCTTGAGGCCCGATGGGAGCAATCAGCCCCAGCATTTT. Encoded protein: CASSLRPDGSNQPQHF.